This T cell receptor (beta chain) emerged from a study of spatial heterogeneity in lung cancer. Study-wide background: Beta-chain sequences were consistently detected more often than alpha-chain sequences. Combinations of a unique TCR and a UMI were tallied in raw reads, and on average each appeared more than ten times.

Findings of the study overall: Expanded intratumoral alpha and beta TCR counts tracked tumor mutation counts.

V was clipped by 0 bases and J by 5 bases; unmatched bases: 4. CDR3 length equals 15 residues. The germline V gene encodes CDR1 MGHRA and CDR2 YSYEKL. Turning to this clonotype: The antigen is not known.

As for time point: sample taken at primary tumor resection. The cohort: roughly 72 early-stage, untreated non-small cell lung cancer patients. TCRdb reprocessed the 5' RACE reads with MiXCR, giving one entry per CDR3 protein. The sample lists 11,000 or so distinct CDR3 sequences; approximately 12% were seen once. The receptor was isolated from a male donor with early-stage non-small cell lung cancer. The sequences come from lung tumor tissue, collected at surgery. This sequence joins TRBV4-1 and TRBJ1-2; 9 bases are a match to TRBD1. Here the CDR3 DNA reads TGCGCCAGCAGCCAAGAACAGGGGGCAGGTTATGGCTACACCTTC. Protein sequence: CASSQEQGAGYGYTF.